The clone carrying this T cell receptor beta chain has a single count. The target antigen is unknown. The record originates from a study of cytomegalovirus exposure and HLA in healthy donors. General study results and limits: Reported results showed that the classifier diagnosed cytomegalovirus status with high specificity and sensitivity. Accurate HLA-A and HLA-B prediction from TCR beta sequences was reported for most subjects. Among immune exposure information, only CMV serostatus was available.

PCR amplification relied on 60 Vbeta primers (plus 13 Jbeta primers). The data were produced by immunoSEQ multiplex PCR, yet TCRdb's version contains in-frame clones alone and is incomplete. The sample holds about 200,000 clones, 73% seen once. CDR1 and CDR2 (germline): SGHTA, FQGNSA. This CDR3 comprises 16 residues. Losses at the gene ends were 1 base for V and 6 bases for J; bases not matched to a gene: 9. What was sequenced was PBMCs. The clonotype originates from a woman aged 25 to 45 in good health and CMV-seronegative. The genes are TRBV7-2 and TRBJ1-5, with 7 bases fitting TRBD1. This CDR3 reads CASSLETGRKGQPQHF. As DNA, the CDR3 is TGTGCCAGCAGCTTAGAGACAGGGAGGAAGGGTCAGCCCCAGCATTTT.